These T cell receptor beta chains were read from a single sample in a study of blood T cells in healthy people across ages. TCRdb independently ran MiXCR on the 5' RACE reads; one entry per CDR3 protein. Of about 1.8 million distinct CDR3 sequences in the sample, 49% were seen once. Input material: blood. These receptors were collected from a woman aged 40 to 50 in good health. The conserved cysteine and the conserved F or W are not part of the CDR3 here. The D gene is left open where the match is weak.

v_gene: TRBV11-2; j_gene: TRBJ1-2; d_gene: -; CDR3aa: ASSLGNQGFGNGYT
v_gene: TRBV9; j_gene: TRBJ2-1; d_gene: TRBD2; CDR3aa: ASSAPGLAGSNEQF
v_gene: TRBV6-2/TRBV6-3; j_gene: TRBJ2-1; d_gene: -; CDR3aa: ASRRGPSYNEQF
v_gene: TRBV27; j_gene: TRBJ1-2; d_gene: -; CDR3aa: ASSPYPSVSSGHGYT
v_gene: TRBV27; j_gene: TRBJ2-1; d_gene: TRBD2; CDR3aa: ASSTPSAGGPFNEQF
v_gene: TRBV5-1; j_gene: TRBJ2-1; d_gene: -; CDR3aa: ASSAKGNDNEQF
v_gene: TRBV29-1; j_gene: TRBJ1-5; d_gene: -; CDR3aa: SRQGGVNQPQH
v_gene: TRBV5-1; j_gene: TRBJ2-7; d_gene: -; CDR3aa: ASSSVLASSYEQY
v_gene: TRBV6-6; j_gene: TRBJ1-2; d_gene: -; CDR3aa: ASSPPGVEGYT
v_gene: TRBV13; j_gene: TRBJ1-4; d_gene: -; CDR3aa: ASSLRGTDEKLF
v_gene: TRBV9; j_gene: TRBJ2-1; d_gene: TRBD2; CDR3aa: ASSVVQRSWTSNGEQF